Listed below are T cell receptor beta chains from one sample, sequenced in a study of shared clonotypes between healthy human individuals. Measured with immunoSEQ multiplex PCR; TCRdb has only the in-frame clones, and not every one. The repertoire includes some 2 million clones, 95% of them detected once, and roughly 0.13% sits in the top ten. Material for sequencing was naive CD4+ T cells sorted from blood. Source of these receptors: a man aged 18-30 years in good health. The CDR3 runs from the conserved cysteine through the conserved F or W. A D gene is named only where the DNA matches it firmly. A clone size is listed for some rows: how often the clone was seen (once, few, many), or a class if it is expanded.

clone size: NA; V gene: TRBV11-2; D gene: TRBD1; J gene: TRBJ1-1; CDR3 protein: CASSLSTGRNTEAFF
clone size: NA; V gene: TRBV14; D gene: TRBD1; J gene: TRBJ1-3; CDR3 protein: CASSLRTGVAGNTIYF
clone size: NA; V gene: TRBV6-4; D gene: NA; J gene: TRBJ2-3; CDR3 protein: CASSDDGQGTDTQYF
clone size: NA; V gene: TRBV11-2; D gene: TRBD1; J gene: TRBJ2-2; CDR3 protein: CASSSKGQVNTGELFF
clone size: NA; V gene: TRBV11-2; D gene: TRBD2; J gene: TRBJ2-2; CDR3 protein: CASSSSRGGGTDTGELFF
clone size: once; V gene: TRBV15; D gene: NA; J gene: TRBJ2-7; CDR3 protein: CATSLPGTLSYEQYF
clone size: NA; V gene: TRBV29-1; D gene: NA; J gene: TRBJ2-7; CDR3 protein: CSVTRGPHPYEQYF
clone size: NA; V gene: TRBV4-1; D gene: TRBD2; J gene: TRBJ2-5; CDR3 protein: CASSLGLAGGEETQYF
clone size: NA; V gene: TRBV7-9; D gene: NA; J gene: TRBJ2-5; CDR3 protein: CASSLRPYSGTQETQYF
clone size: NA; V gene: TRBV28; D gene: NA; J gene: TRBJ1-4; CDR3 protein: CASKGRENEKLFF
clone size: NA; V gene: TRBV2; D gene: TRBD1; J gene: TRBJ1-5; CDR3 protein: CASRGPGQNQPQHF
clone size: NA; V gene: TRBV5-1; D gene: TRBD1; J gene: TRBJ1-6; CDR3 protein: CASSPSGGQNNSPLHF
clone size: NA; V gene: TRBV6-1; D gene: TRBD1; J gene: TRBJ1-1; CDR3 protein: CASSYRGGGNTEAFF
clone size: NA; V gene: TRBV7-3; D gene: TRBD1; J gene: TRBJ2-5; CDR3 protein: CASSFGQGETQYF
clone size: NA; V gene: TRBV5-1; D gene: TRBD1; J gene: TRBJ2-7; CDR3 protein: CASSLAGGQAAYEQYF
clone size: NA; V gene: TRBV10-3; D gene: NA; J gene: TRBJ2-5; CDR3 protein: CAISEPGKGAETQYF
clone size: NA; V gene: TRBV5-4; D gene: NA; J gene: TRBJ1-4; CDR3 protein: CASSRGQSEKLFF
clone size: NA; V gene: TRBV5-1; D gene: NA; J gene: TRBJ1-1; CDR3 protein: CASQRGLNTEAFF
clone size: NA; V gene: TRBV5-6; D gene: TRBD1; J gene: TRBJ1-1; CDR3 protein: CASSLPDRVSEAFF
clone size: NA; V gene: TRBV2; D gene: NA; J gene: TRBJ1-6; CDR3 protein: CASTKGNSPLHF
clone size: NA; V gene: TRBV9; D gene: TRBD2; J gene: TRBJ2-7; CDR3 protein: CASSVEASGSWPYEQYF
clone size: NA; V gene: TRBV5-1; D gene: NA; J gene: TRBJ1-2; CDR3 protein: CASSSLKGGYTF
clone size: NA; V gene: TRBV7-2; D gene: NA; J gene: TRBJ2-5; CDR3 protein: CASSTSGTSRRETQYF
clone size: NA; V gene: TRBV7-2; D gene: TRBD1; J gene: TRBJ1-6; CDR3 protein: CASSLVGQANSPLHF
clone size: NA; V gene: TRBV6-6; D gene: NA; J gene: TRBJ1-3; CDR3 protein: CASSSPNGNTIYF
clone size: NA; V gene: TRBV28; D gene: NA; J gene: TRBJ1-2; CDR3 protein: CASRRTQVFYGYTF
clone size: NA; V gene: TRBV4-1; D gene: NA; J gene: TRBJ1-4; CDR3 protein: CASSQPGGGEANEKLFF
clone size: NA; V gene: TRBV9; D gene: NA; J gene: TRBJ2-2; CDR3 protein: CASSGTASNTGELFF
clone size: NA; V gene: TRBV27; D gene: NA; J gene: TRBJ2-3; CDR3 protein: CASTLPGGTQYF
clone size: NA; V gene: TRBV10-2; D gene: TRBD2; J gene: TRBJ2-2; CDR3 protein: CASSLAGGRDTGELFF
clone size: once; V gene: TRBV20-1; D gene: NA; J gene: TRBJ1-1; CDR3 protein: CSAPMNTEAFF
clone size: few; V gene: TRBV2; D gene: TRBD1; J gene: TRBJ2-7; CDR3 protein: CASSGGQGPYEQYF
clone size: NA; V gene: TRBV4-1; D gene: NA; J gene: NA; CDR3 protein: CASSLDLAAYEQYF
clone size: once; V gene: TRBV5-5; D gene: NA; J gene: TRBJ2-7; CDR3 protein: CASSFGEYEQYF
clone size: NA; V gene: TRBV5-6; D gene: NA; J gene: TRBJ2-1; CDR3 protein: CASSLMGGRHYNEQFF
clone size: once; V gene: TRBV7-9; D gene: TRBD2; J gene: TRBJ2-3; CDR3 protein: CASSQGLAGVNTDTQYF
clone size: NA; V gene: TRBV11-2; D gene: TRBD1; J gene: TRBJ2-5; CDR3 protein: CASSWTGYQETQYF
clone size: NA; V gene: TRBV5-1; D gene: NA; J gene: TRBJ1-1; CDR3 protein: CASRITGLFMNTEAFF
clone size: once; V gene: TRBV7-9; D gene: NA; J gene: TRBJ1-3; CDR3 protein: CASSNKTEKSGNTIYF
clone size: NA; V gene: TRBV7-8; D gene: NA; J gene: TRBJ1-2; CDR3 protein: CASSLGRVNYGYTF
clone size: NA; V gene: TRBV4-1; D gene: TRBD1; J gene: TRBJ2-1; CDR3 protein: CASSQDPGQAYNEQFF
clone size: few; V gene: TRBV6-5; D gene: NA; J gene: TRBJ1-4; CDR3 protein: CASSYSTATNEKLFF
clone size: NA; V gene: TRBV5-4; D gene: NA; J gene: TRBJ2-4; CDR3 protein: CASSLTEAKMDIQYF
clone size: NA; V gene: TRBV19; D gene: TRBD1; J gene: TRBJ1-6; CDR3 protein: CASSQGDRDNSPLHF
clone size: NA; V gene: TRBV11-3; D gene: TRBD1; J gene: TRBJ2-7; CDR3 protein: CATLRDRDHEQYF
clone size: NA; V gene: TRBV19; D gene: NA; J gene: TRBJ1-2; CDR3 protein: CASSNLGQYGYTF
clone size: NA; V gene: TRBV6-5; D gene: TRBD2; J gene: TRBJ2-1; CDR3 protein: CASSLTSGTYNEQFF
clone size: NA; V gene: TRBV5-1; D gene: TRBD1; J gene: TRBJ1-4; CDR3 protein: CASSSSTGAQEKLFF
clone size: NA; V gene: TRBV5-1; D gene: TRBD2; J gene: TRBJ2-7; CDR3 protein: CASSLETRGGIYEQYF
clone size: NA; V gene: TRBV19; D gene: TRBD1; J gene: TRBJ1-5; CDR3 protein: CASSIKQGTLPQHF
clone size: NA; V gene: TRBV27; D gene: NA; J gene: TRBJ1-2; CDR3 protein: CASSLQVRGGQLYGYTF
clone size: NA; V gene: TRBV28; D gene: NA; J gene: TRBJ1-2; CDR3 protein: CASCKAGGTYGYTF
clone size: NA; V gene: TRBV2; D gene: TRBD1; J gene: TRBJ1-1; CDR3 protein: CASNGQGEGTEAFF
clone size: once; V gene: TRBV5-1; D gene: TRBD2; J gene: TRBJ2-1; CDR3 protein: CASSLAAAGGPNEQFF
clone size: NA; V gene: TRBV11-2; D gene: TRBD1; J gene: TRBJ2-3; CDR3 protein: CASSIRQGFTDTQYF
clone size: once; V gene: TRBV5-6; D gene: NA; J gene: TRBJ1-3; CDR3 protein: CASSPERGAISGNTIYF
clone size: NA; V gene: TRBV5-1; D gene: NA; J gene: TRBJ2-6; CDR3 protein: CASSYPGANVLTF